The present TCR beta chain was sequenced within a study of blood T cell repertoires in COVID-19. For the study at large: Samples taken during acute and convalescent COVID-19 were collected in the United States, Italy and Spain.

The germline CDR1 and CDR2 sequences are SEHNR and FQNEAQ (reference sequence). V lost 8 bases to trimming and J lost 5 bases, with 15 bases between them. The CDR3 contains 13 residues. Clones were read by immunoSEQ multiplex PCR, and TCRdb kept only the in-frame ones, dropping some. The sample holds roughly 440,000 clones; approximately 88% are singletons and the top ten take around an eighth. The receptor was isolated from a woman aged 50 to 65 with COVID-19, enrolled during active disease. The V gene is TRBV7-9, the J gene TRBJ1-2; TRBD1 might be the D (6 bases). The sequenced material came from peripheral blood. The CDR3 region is CASGGSAYYGYTF. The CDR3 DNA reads TGTGCCAGCGGGGGCAGTGCCTATTATGGCTACACCTTC.